The next 29 T cell receptor beta chains were all read from a single sample in a study of cytomegalovirus exposure and HLA in healthy donors. It was with 60 Vbeta and 13 Jbeta primers that the PCR ran. Assay: immunoSEQ multiplex PCR; the TCRdb copy retains only in-frame clones and omits some. The data show 160,000 or so clones, approximately 80% seen once. The specimen was PBMCs. These receptors all come from a man in his sixties in good health and CMV-seronegative.

The genes are TRBV5-4 and TRBJ1-2; D not certain. V lost 4 bases to trimming and J lost 7 bases, with 14 bases between them. CDR3 length: 13 amino acids. Germline V CDR1 and CDR2: SGHNT, YYREEE (reference sequence). CDR3 sequence: CASSERAARGYTF. The CDR3 DNA sequence: TGTGCCAGCAGCGAGAGGGCAGCCCGTGGCTACACCTTC. The full variable domain, its missing parts supplied by reference TRBV5-4 and TRBJ1-2, is ETGVTQSPTHLIKTRGQQVTLRCSSQSGHNTVSWYQQALGQGPQFIFQYYREEENGRGNFPPRFSGLQFPNYSSELNVNALELDDSALYLCASSERAARGYTFGSGTRLTVV.

The genes are TRBV19 and TRBJ1-3, with D perhaps TRBD1 (6 bases). Germline assignment: CDR1 LNHDA and CDR2 SQIVND (reference sequence). CDR3 length: 15 residues. The V end lost 8 bases, the J end lost 0 bases, and 14 bases lay between the germline ends. CDR3 coding DNA: TGTGCCAGTTCGCAGGGGCCCGGCTCTGGAAACACCATATATTTT. It translates to CASSQGPGSGNTIYF.

With respect to this clone: Its ends do not fully match the called genes, so a read error is possible. At the DNA level, this CDR3 is encoded by other sequences in the same sample as well. The chain is built from TRBV5-1 and TRBJ2-7, with D possibly TRBD1 on 6 matching bases. The CDR3 length is 15 residues. Germline-derived CDR1 and CDR2 are SGHRS and YFSETQ. CDR3 DNA sequence: TGCGCCAGCTCGGGACATCCCCGTGGGGTTTACGAGCAGTACTTT. It is translated as CASSGHPRGVYEQYF.

The J gene is TRBJ1-3, the V gene TRBV5-4, with TRBD1 identical over 8 bases. The CDR3 totals 15 residues. The germline gives CDR1 SGHNT, CDR2 YYREEE (reference sequence). The J segment lost 6 bases and the V segment lost 4 bases, leaving 9 bases of the junction unmatched. CDR3 protein: CASSGPRTGQNTIYF. CDR3 nucleotide sequence: TGTGCCAGCAGCGGGCCTCGGACAGGGCAAAACACCATATATTTT.

The genes are TRBV30 and TRBJ2-5; 7 bases fit TRBD1. CDR1 and CDR2 (germline): GTSNPN, SVGIG (reference sequence). J lost 4 bases, V lost 0 bases, and 8 bases had no gene match. This CDR3 is built from 15 residues. This chain's CDR3 is CAWSVGGEGGETQYF. The CDR3 DNA reads TGTGCCTGGAGTGTAGGGGGCGAAGGGGGAGAGACCCAGTACTTC.

This clone has a single count. The V gene is TRBV2, the J gene TRBJ2-1; the match to TRBD2 covers 10 bases. V lost 5 bases and J lost 8; bases outside the gene matches: 6. In germline, CDR1 is SNHLY, CDR2 FYNNEI. The CDR3 is made up of 14 amino acids. CDR3 in DNA: TGTGCCAGCAGTCTACTCCTAGCGGGAGATGAGCAGTTCTTC. It encodes CASSLLLAGDEQFF.

The chain carries TRBV7-2 and TRBJ1-3; D is unresolved. CDR1 SGHTA and CDR2 FQGNSA come from the germline V gene. Trimming removed 5 bases at V and 0 bases at J, with 14 bases between. CDR3 size: 16 residues. CDR3 amino acids: CASSLEPPGSGNTIYF. CDR3 coding DNA: TGTGCCAGCAGCCTGGAACCCCCGGGCTCTGGAAACACCATATATTTT. Full variable domain (remainder filled in from reference TRBV7-2 and TRBJ1-3): GAGVSQSPSNKVTEKGKDVELRCDPISGHTALYWYRQSLGQGLEFLIYFQGNSAPDKSGLPSDRFSAERTGGSVSTLTIQRTQQEDSAVYLCASSLEPPGSGNTIYFGEGSWLTVV.

The V gene is TRBV29-1, the J gene TRBJ2-7, with D tentatively TRBD2 (5 bases). The germline V gene encodes CDR1 SQVTM and CDR2 ANQGSEA. Trimming took 1 base from V and 0 from J, leaving 16 bases between them. The CDR3 is 16 residues long. The CDR3 sequence: CSVEAQWSGNSYEQYF. The CDR3 DNA is TGCAGCGTTGAAGCCCAGTGGTCGGGGAACTCCTACGAGCAGTACTTC.

The rearrangement links TRBV6-1 to TRBJ1-2; D gene uncertain. Germline V gives CDR1 MNHNS, CDR2 SASEGT. Trimming pared 2 bases from V and 3 bases from J, leaving 13 bases between. The CDR3 has 15 amino acids. The CDR3: CASSENSGVYYGYTF. CDR3 nucleotide sequence: TGTGCCAGCAGTGAAAACTCCGGGGTATACTATGGCTACACCTTC.

The rearrangement uses TRBV15 and TRBJ1-5, with D perhaps matching TRBD1 (5 bases). V was cut by 0 bases and J by 9 bases, with 12 bases left in between. The germline gives CDR1 LNHNV, CDR2 YYDKDF (reference sequence). The CDR3 spans 14 residues. CDR3 DNA sequence: TGTGCCACCAGCAGAGACAGGGCCAGGAGGCCCCAGCATTTT. Protein sequence: CATSRDRARRPQHF.

This clone was seen only a few times. The V and J genes are TRBV6-1 and TRBJ1-6, with 7 bases that match TRBD1. V gave up 4 bases and J gave up 5 bases; unmatched junction bases: 11. This CDR3 is 17 amino acids long. CDR1 and CDR2 from the germline V gene are MNHNS and SASEGT. CDR3 sequence: CASSARTGPLDNSPLHF. The CDR3, as DNA: TGTGCCAGCAGTGCTAGGACAGGACCCCTTGATAATTCACCCCTCCACTTT.

V gene TRBV21-1 combines with J gene TRBJ2-7; whether TRBD2, the table's D call, matches the DNA was not checked. TRBV21-1 counts as a pseudogene. The CDR3 is 19 residues long. CDR3 bases: TGTGCCAGCAGTCTTAAAGCGGGGGGAAAACCCAAACTCTCCTACGAGCAGTACTTC. Its translation is CASSLKAGGKPKLSYEQYF.

The chain combines TRBV6-5 with TRBJ1-1; 11 nucleotides align to TRBD1. The CDR3 is 12 amino acids. The germline V gene has CDR1 MNHEY and CDR2 SVGAGI. J lost 11 bases, V lost 6 bases, and 5 bases had no gene match. CDR3: CASSWTGGRAFF. As DNA, the CDR3 is TGTGCCAGCAGCTGGACAGGGGGCAGGGCTTTCTTT.

The chain uses TRBV19 and TRBJ2-5, with a possible D match to TRBD1 (5 bases). V gave up 4 bases and J gave up 5 bases, with 17 bases separating them. The CDR3 has 15 residues. In germline, CDR1 is LNHDA, CDR2 SQIVND (reference sequence). The CDR3 spells CASSTTRVEWETQYF. For the CDR3, the DNA is TGTGCCAGTAGTACAACCAGGGTAGAGTGGGAGACCCAGTACTTC.

This clone has just one count. This sequence joins TRBV7-2 and TRBJ2-7, with D possibly matching TRBD2 (6 bases). The V gene's germline CDR1 is SGHTA and CDR2 FQGNSA. CDR3 length equals 16 residues. V was pared by 1 base and J by 0 bases, with 13 bases between. The chain's CDR3 is CASSLEGSGFSYEQYF. CDR3 nucleotide sequence: TGTGCCAGCAGCTTAGAGGGAAGCGGGTTCTCCTACGAGCAGTACTTC.

The V call is TRBV30, the J call TRBJ2-1; TRBD2 matches at 12 bases. CDR1 GTSNPN and CDR2 SVGIG come from the germline V gene (reference sequence). V dropped 2 bases and J dropped 1; count of bases not matched to a gene: 12. The CDR3 has 19 residues. The CDR3: CAWSSPRGLAGGSYNEQFF. The DNA for the CDR3 is TGTGCCTGGAGTAGCCCACGGGGGCTAGCGGGAGGGTCCTACAATGAGCAGTTCTTC.

The rearrangement links TRBV27 to TRBJ1-2; D gene unclear. CDR3 size: 18 residues. V was pared by 0 bases and J by 2 bases, with 19 bases between. CDR1 and CDR2 from the germline V gene are MNHEY and SMNVEV (reference sequence). The CDR3 DNA follows: TGTGCCAGCAGTTTATCACAGCCGCTCAGCCATGGAAACTATGGCTACACCTTC. Protein product: CASSLSQPLSHGNYGYTF.

The rearrangement links TRBV5-1 to TRBJ2-2; 15 positions match TRBD2. The CDR3 runs to 18 residues. Per the germline V gene, CDR1 is SGHRS and CDR2 is YFSETQ. V lost 3 bases to trimming and J lost 6 bases; unmatched junction nucleotides: 9. In DNA, the CDR3 is TGCGCCAGCAGCTGGGCCGGGACTAGCGGGGGGCAAGCCGGGGAGCTGTTTTTT. This sequence encodes CASSWAGTSGGQAGELFF.

This rearrangement joins TRBV5-1 to TRBJ1-2; 10 nucleotides match TRBD1. V gave up 4 bases and J gave up 9 bases; unmatched junction bases: 3. The CDR3 length is 12 residues. Germline values: CDR1 SGHRS, CDR2 YFSETQ. The CDR3 region is CASSRDRGSYTF. In nucleotides, the CDR3 is TGCGCCAGCAGCCGGGACAGGGGAAGCTACACCTTC.

Only one count was recorded for this clone. CDR3 sequence: CASSLWTGPSYEQYF. CDR3 coding DNA: TGCGCCAGCAGCTTGTGGACAGGGCCCTCCTACGAGCAGTACTTC. This chain joins TRBV5-1 and TRBJ2-7; TRBD1 agrees at 8 bases. Germline V lookup: CDR1 SGHRS, CDR2 YFSETQ. Unmatched junction bases numbered 3, after V lost 1 base and J lost 0 bases. The CDR3 loop spans 15 amino acids.

The CDR3 DNA reads as TGCGCCAGCAGCTTGGATCTTGCACGGGGGGTCAATGAGCAGTTCTTC. This encodes CASSLDLARGVNEQFF. This chain connects TRBV5-1 to TRBJ2-1; TRBD2 agrees at 7 bases. V was clipped by 0 bases and J by 6 bases; unmatched bases: 9. The CDR3 is 16 residues long. Germline V gives CDR1 SGHRS, CDR2 YFSETQ.

The chain joins TRBV6-6 to TRBJ1-6; D unresolved. The CDR3 covers 16 residues. Looked up from germline, CDR1 is MNHNY and CDR2 is SVGAGI (reference sequence). V was shortened by 2 bases and J by 9 bases, with 17 bases between the two germline ends. This chain's CDR3 is CASSYGVTLAGSPLHF. The CDR3 region has the DNA TGTGCCAGCAGTTACGGGGTCACCCTAGCGGGTTCACCCCTCCACTTT.

The rearrangement joins TRBV2 to TRBJ2-7; 9 bases are shared with TRBD1. This CDR3 is built from 14 residues. Losses at the gene ends were 7 bases for V and 5 bases for J; bases not matched to a gene: 9. CDR1 is SNHLY and CDR2 is FYNNEI in the germline V gene. CDR3 in DNA: TGTGCCAGCACCCTTTTACAGGGGGCCCACGAGCAGTACTTC. Translation gives CASTLLQGAHEQYF. The full variable domain, completed using reference TRBV2 and TRBJ2-7, is EPEVTQTPSHQVTQMGQEVILRCVPISNHLYFYWYRQILGQKVEFLVSFYNNEISEKSEIFDDQFSVERPDGSNFTLKIRSTKLEDSAMYFCASTLLQGAHEQYFGPGTRLTVT.

J is TRBJ1-5 and V is TRBV30; 8 positions agree with TRBD1. The ends lost 3 bases at V and 0 bases at J; junction bases unmatched: 4. Looked up from germline, CDR1 is GTSNPN and CDR2 is SVGIG (reference sequence). The CDR3 loop spans 15 amino acids. DNA for the CDR3: TGTGCCTGGAGCGACAGGGGCGGTAGCAATCAGCCCCAGCATTTT. Translation gives CAWSDRGGSNQPQHF.

This chain uses TRBV6-6 with TRBJ2-3, with D perhaps TRBD2 (5 bases). The CDR3 has 13 amino acids. Germline V gene lookup returns CDR1 MNHNY and CDR2 SVGAGI (reference sequence). V shed 7 bases and J shed 2 bases, with 10 bases lying between them. The chain's CDR3 is CASTRDITDTQYF. CDR3 coding DNA: TGTGCCAGCACACGGGATATCACAGATACGCAGTATTTT.

V gene TRBV27 combines with J gene TRBJ2-7, with D maybe TRBD2 (6 bases). Germline-derived CDR1 and CDR2 are MNHEY and SMNVEV (reference sequence). The CDR3 covers 16 residues. V was cut by 6 bases and J by 7 bases, with 25 bases left in between. Here the CDR3 reads CASSSWTGAPRGEQYF. For the CDR3, the DNA is TGTGCCAGCAGCTCTTGGACGGGAGCTCCACGGGGGGAGCAGTACTTC.

The chain has TRBV11-2 and TRBJ2-1, with a tentative D call TRBD1 (7 bases). Germline V gene data show CDR1 as SGHAT and CDR2 as FQNNGV. The CDR3 is 14 residues long. Trimming took off 7 bases at V and 4 bases at J, with 14 bases between the two ends. The CDR3 DNA reads as TGTGCCAGCACGCGGGACAGAGCTTACAATGAGCAGTTCTTC. Translated, it gives CASTRDRAYNEQFF.

The rearrangement joins TRBV6-5 to TRBJ2-5; D ambiguous. In germline, CDR1 is MNHEY, CDR2 SVGAGI. There are 15 residues in the CDR3. Trimming shortened V by 7 bases and J by 3 bases, and 18 bases separated the two germline ends. The CDR3 spells CASTPRGAAEETQYF. CDR3 DNA sequence: TGTGCCAGCACCCCCAGAGGCGCGGCGGAAGAGACCCAGTACTTC.

The chain carries TRBV29-1 and TRBJ2-1, with TRBD2 identical over 12 bases. Losses at the gene ends were 8 bases for V and 9 bases for J; bases not matched to a gene: 11. This CDR3 spans 14 amino acids. Germline-derived CDR1 and CDR2 are SQVTM and ANQGSEA. The CDR3 loop is CSTPTSGGRGEQFF. The CDR3 bases are TGCAGCACCCCCACTAGCGGGGGGCGCGGTGAGCAGTTCTTC.